These T cell receptor beta chains were read from a single sample in a study of cytomegalovirus exposure and HLA in healthy donors. TCRdb's copy holds only in-frame clones and misses some; the assay was immunoSEQ multiplex PCR. The sample lists more than 150,000 clones; 75% to 90% were seen once. The sequencing input was PBMCs. Receptor source: a woman aged 18-29 years in good health and CMV-seronegative. The CDR3 runs from the conserved cysteine through the conserved F or W. The order of the fields is V gene, D gene, clone size, J gene, CDR3 length, CDR3 DNA, CDR3 protein. D genes are given only for firm matches. Size tells how often a clone was seen (once, few, many) or the class of an expanded clone, and some rows leave it out.

>TRBV19|TRBD1|-|TRBJ1-5|15
TGTGCCAGTAGTACCGGACAGGCGCTCAATCAGCCCCAGCATTTT
CASSTGQALNQPQHF
>TRBV19|TRBD1|once|TRBJ1-5|15
TGTGCCAGTAGCCGATTGACAGGGGGCAATCAGCCCCAGCATTTT
CASSRLTGGNQPQHF
>TRBV5-1|-|-|TRBJ1-2|14
TGCGCCAGCAGCTTGGACAGGGCGAACTATGGCTACACCTTC
CASSLDRANYGYTF
>TRBV7-9|TRBD1|-|TRBJ2-7|14
TGTGCCAGCAGCTCCCAGACAGGGGTTGACGAGCAGTACTTC
CASSSQTGVDEQYF
>TRBV6-1|TRBD1|-|TRBJ1-1|14
TGTGCCAGCAGTGTACAGGGGGCGCGTACTGAAGCTTTCTTT
CASSVQGARTEAFF
>TRBV6-4|-|few|TRBJ2-7|13
TGTGCCAGCAGTGAAGGGGAATCCTACGAGCAGTACTTC
CASSEGESYEQYF
>TRBV19|-|-|TRBJ1-1|14
TGTGCCAGTAGTATCAGGGAATATTACACTGAAGCTTTCTTT
CASSIREYYTEAFF
>TRBV2|-|once|TRBJ1-5|14
TGTGCCAGCAGTGAGCAGTATAGCAATCAGCCCCAGCATTTT
CASSEQYSNQPQHF
>TRBV5-1|-|-|TRBJ1-1|16
TGCGCCAGCAGCTTGGAAGGGGGAGCTAGGAACACTGAAGCTTTCTTT
CASSLEGGARNTEAFF
>TRBV4-2|TRBD1|-|TRBJ2-1|16
TGTGCCAGCAGCCAGACGCCGGGACAGGGGTTCGCTGAGCAGTTCTTC
CASSQTPGQGFAEQFF
>TRBV11-2|-|-|TRBJ2-3|16
TGTGCCAGCAGCTCCTCCCCCGCCCGAGTCACAGATACGCAGTATTTT
CASSSSPARVTDTQYF
>TRBV28|-|-|TRBJ1-1|14
TGTGCCAGCAGATCAGGAACCATGAACACTGAAGCTTTCTTT
CASRSGTMNTEAFF
>TRBV5-1|-|-|TRBJ1-2|14
TGCGCCAGCAGCTTGGACCCAGGGAACTATGGCTACACCTTC
CASSLDPGNYGYTF
>TRBV6-1|-|-|TRBJ1-2|13
TGTGCCAGCAGTGAACCAGGTTACTATGGCTACACCTTC
CASSEPGYYGYTF
>TRBV5-1|-|-|TRBJ2-5|13
TGCGCCAGCAGCTTAGGAGACCGAGGGACCCAGTACTTC
CASSLGDRGTQYF
>TRBV6-5|-|-|TRBJ1-5|13
TGTGCCAGCAGTGACTCAGAGAATCAGCCCCAGCATTTT
CASSDSENQPQHF
>TRBV10-2|TRBD2|few|TRBJ2-3|20
TGCGCCAGCAGTGCGGGACTAGCGGGGGGGCCTATCGGGCGACAAGATACGCAGTATTTT
CASSAGLAGGPIGRQDTQYF
>TRBV5-1|-|-|TRBJ1-5|15
TGCGCCAGCAGCTTGGAGGGGGATCGGAATCAGCCCCAGCATTTT
CASSLEGDRNQPQHF
>TRBV28|-|-|TRBJ1-4|14
TGTGCCAGCAGTTCACCCACTATCCGCGAAAAACTGTTTTTT
CASSSPTIREKLFF
>TRBV11-3|TRBD1|-|TRBJ2-7|12
TGTGCCAGCAGCAAAGGACAGGACGAGCAGTACTTC
CASSKGQDEQYF
>TRBV27|TRBD1|many|TRBJ1-5|16
TGTGCCAGCAGAAAGGTTGGGACAGTCGGCAATCAGCCCCAGCATTTT
CASRKVGTVGNQPQHF
>TRBV19|TRBD1|-|TRBJ1-5|16
TGTGCCAGTAGTATAGGCAGTGGAGGGGGCGTTCAGCCCCAGCATTTT
CASSIGSGGGVQPQHF
>TRBV6-5|-|few|TRBJ1-2|14
TGTGCCAGCAGTGAACAGGGATTCGGCTATGGCTACACCTTC
CASSEQGFGYGYTF
>TRBV7-3|-|-|TRBJ2-3|15
TGTGCCAGCAGCTTAAGGCGGGGTCCCAAAGATACGCAGTATTTT
CASSLRRGPKDTQYF
>TRBV5-6|-|once|TRBJ2-7|13
TGTGCCAGCAGGTTGGCAGGGTACTACGAGCAGTACTTC
CASRLAGYYEQYF
>TRBV5-5|-|-|TRBJ2-7|13
TGTGCCAGCAGCTTCCAGGTTTCGGTTGAGCAGTACTTC
CASSFQVSVEQYF
>TRBV5-1|-|-|TRBJ2-3|12
TGCGCCAGCAGCGGGGGGGCCCATACGCAGTATTTT
CASSGGAHTQYF
>TRBV19|TRBD1|-|TRBJ2-3|17
TGTGCCAGTAGTTATGGCCGGACAGGGACAGGCACAGATACGCAGTATTTT
CASSYGRTGTGTDTQYF
>TRBV30|-|-|TRBJ2-5|13
TGTGCCTGGAGTGTACCGGGGGGCGAGACCCAGTACTTC
CAWSVPGGETQYF
>TRBV9|TRBD1|-|TRBJ2-7|14
TGTGCCAGCAGCGTAGGTGGGACAGCCTACGAGCAGTACTTC
CASSVGGTAYEQYF
>TRBV10-1|-|-|TRBJ2-3|13
TGCGCCAGCAGTGACTTTGGCACAGATACGCAGTATTTT
CASSDFGTDTQYF
>TRBV2|TRBD2|few|TRBJ2-1|15
TGTGCCAGCAGAGAAGTAGCGGGGGGGCCGAATGAGCAGTTCTTC
CASREVAGGPNEQFF
>TRBV30|-|-|TRBJ1-2|15
TGTGCCTGGAGTGTACGAACGGTGAGAAACTATGGCTACACCTTC
CAWSVRTVRNYGYTF
>TRBV6-5|-|few|TRBJ2-2|14
TGTGCCAGCAGTTACCCAACAGGGAATGGGGAGCTGTTTTTT
CASSYPTGNGELFF
>TRBV5-1|-|-|TRBJ2-5|14
TGCGCCAGCAGCTTAAGACAGGCATCAAGTTGGCAGTACTTC
CASSLRQASSWQYF
>TRBV5-4|TRBD1|-|TRBJ1-2|15
TGTGCCAGCAGCTTGCAAGACAGGGCGAACTATGGCTACACCTTC
CASSLQDRANYGYTF
>TRBV28|-|-|TRBJ2-1|16
TGTGCCAGCAGTTCACCCGGGACCGGGGGCTACAATGAGCAGTTCTTC
CASSSPGTGGYNEQFF
>TRBV5-1|TRBD1|-|TRBJ2-2|15
TGCGCCAGCAGCTTGAGACAGGGGTCCACCGGGGAGCTGTTTTTT
CASSLRQGSTGELFF
>TRBV6-6|TRBD1|-|TRBJ1-1|15
TGTGCCAGCAGCATTGGGACAGGGGTATCCGCTGAAGCTTTCTTT
CASSIGTGVSAEAFF
>TRBV15|TRBD1|-|TRBJ2-2|15
TGTGCCACCAGCAGAGCCACAGGGGGCACCGGGGAGCTGTTTTTT
CATSRATGGTGELFF
>TRBV7-2|-|-|TRBJ1-4|12
TGTGCCAGCAGCGGGGAGTCCGAAAAACTGTTTTTT
CASSGESEKLFF
>TRBV11-1|TRBD2|few|TRBJ2-1|17
TGTGCCAGCAGCTGGGGACCGGGACTAGCGGGGGGGCATGAGCAGTTCTTC
CASSWGPGLAGGHEQFF
>TRBV29-1|-|-|TRBJ1-2|14
TGCAGCGTTGAAGGACAGAAAGCTAACTATGGCTACACCTTC
CSVEGQKANYGYTF
>TRBV15|-|few|TRBJ1-6|15
TGTGCCACCAGCAGAGACACTATACCGTCTTCACCCCTCCACTTT
CATSRDTIPSSPLHF
>TRBV5-1|-|-|TRBJ2-3|16
TGCGCCAGCAGCTTGGGAACAGGGAGCTACACAGATACGCAGTATTTT
CASSLGTGSYTDTQYF
>TRBV7-8|-|-|TRBJ2-7|13
TGTGCCAGCAGCTTAGGTGCAACATACGAGCAGTACTTC
CASSLGATYEQYF
>TRBV20-1|TRBD1|once|TRBJ1-2|11
TGCAGTGCTGGGACAGGCTATGGCTACACCTTC
CSAGTGYGYTF
>TRBV9|TRBD1|-|TRBJ1-1|14
TGTGCCAGCAGTACCGGGACAGCGAACACTGAAGCTTTCTTT
CASSTGTANTEAFF
>TRBV28|-|-|TRBJ2-7|13
TGTGCCAGCAGCTTAGACACCACCTACGAGCAGTACTTC
CASSLDTTYEQYF
>TRBV5-1|TRBD2|-|TRBJ2-1|15
TGCGCCAGCAGCCCCGGGACTAGCGACTACAATGAGCAGTTCTTC
CASSPGTSDYNEQFF
>TRBV7-2|-|-|TRBJ2-7|14
TGTGCCAGCAGCCATCCCGAGGGGGGGAAGGAGCAGTACTTC
CASSHPEGGKEQYF
>TRBV18|TRBD2|-|TRBJ2-7|14
TGTGCCAGCTCACCTTCCGGCGGGGGGTACGAGCAGTACTTC
CASSPSGGGYEQYF
>TRBV28|-|-|TRBJ1-4|13
TGTGCCAGCAGTTTATATCCAGATGAAAAACTGTTTTTT
CASSLYPDEKLFF
>TRBV30|TRBD2|few|TRBJ2-3|16
TGTGCCTGGAGTGTTTTCAGCGGGGGGGCCTCAGATACGCAGTATTTT
CAWSVFSGGASDTQYF
>TRBV10-3|TRBD1|-|TRBJ1-5|12
TGTGCCAGCGGACAGGGCGCTCAGCCCCAGCATTTT
CASGQGAQPQHF
>TRBV4-1|-|-|TRBJ2-7|16
TGCGCCAGCAGTTATAAAAAAGGACTTAACTCCTACGAGCAGTACTTC
CASSYKKGLNSYEQYF
>TRBV15|TRBD1|-|TRBJ1-4|14
TGTGCCACCAGGGAGGCAGGGGGAACTGAAAAACTGTTTTTT
CATREAGGTEKLFF